These T cell receptor beta chains were read from a single sample in a study of blood T cell repertoires in COVID-19. Only in-frame clones appear in the TCRdb table, and some are missing; sequencing was by immunoSEQ multiplex PCR. The sample shows roughly 120,000 clones, over 80% of them seen only once. The sequenced sample consisted of peripheral blood. The receptors stem from a human donor in a cohort sampled during active COVID-19. The CDR3 runs from the conserved cysteine through the conserved F or W. A D gene is named only where the DNA matches it firmly. Size is stated for part of the rows, as once, few or many counts, or as a class when the clone is expanded.

V gene: TRBV12-3/TRBV12-4; D gene: .; J gene: TRBJ1-1; clone size: .; CDR3 DNA: TGTGCCAGCAGTTCCAGACAGAACACTGAAGCTTTCTTT; CDR3 protein: CASSSRQNTEAFF
V gene: TRBV5-6; D gene: .; J gene: TRBJ1-2; clone size: .; CDR3 DNA: TGTGCCAGCAGCCCGGCGGGGACTAACTCCGCCTATGGCTACACCTTC; CDR3 protein: CASSPAGTNSAYGYTF
V gene: TRBV28; D gene: .; J gene: TRBJ2-7; clone size: once; CDR3 DNA: TGTGCCAGCAGTTCCTTAAATCAGGGGACCCACGAGCAGTACTTC; CDR3 protein: CASSSLNQGTHEQYF
V gene: TRBV10-3; D gene: TRBD1; J gene: TRBJ2-5; clone size: once; CDR3 DNA: TGTGCCATCAGTGAGTCCAGCGGAAGGACAGGAAATAAAGAGACCCAGTACTTC; CDR3 protein: CAISESSGRTGNKETQYF
V gene: TRBV5-4; D gene: .; J gene: TRBJ2-5; clone size: .; CDR3 DNA: TGTGCCAGCAGCTTGGCAGGCTATAGATCCGAAGAGACCCAGTACTTC; CDR3 protein: CASSLAGYRSEETQYF
V gene: TRBV5-1; D gene: .; J gene: TRBJ1-2; clone size: .; CDR3 DNA: TGCGCCAGCAGCGCCGTCTCACCCCGGGGCTACACCTTC; CDR3 protein: CASSAVSPRGYTF
V gene: TRBV6-6; D gene: TRBD1; J gene: TRBJ1-6; clone size: once; CDR3 DNA: TGTGCCAGCAGTTACTGGACAGGGTCGGGTTCACCCCTCCACTTT; CDR3 protein: CASSYWTGSGSPLHF
V gene: TRBV6-5; D gene: TRBD1; J gene: TRBJ1-1; clone size: .; CDR3 DNA: TGTGCCAGCAGTTACGGACAGGGGGCGATGAGCACTGAAGCTTTCTTT; CDR3 protein: CASSYGQGAMSTEAFF
V gene: TRBV11-2; D gene: .; J gene: TRBJ1-3; clone size: few; CDR3 DNA: TGTGCCAGCAGCTTTCAAACAGGGAGGGTCTCTGGAAACACCATATATTTT; CDR3 protein: CASSFQTGRVSGNTIYF
V gene: TRBV10-3; D gene: .; J gene: TRBJ1-1; clone size: .; CDR3 DNA: TGTGCCATCAGCGGACAGATGAACACTGAAGCTTTCTTT; CDR3 protein: CAISGQMNTEAFF
V gene: TRBV6-5; D gene: .; J gene: TRBJ1-4; clone size: few; CDR3 DNA: TGTGCCAGCAGTTTCGCGTCGGACAGCTATGAAAAACTGTTTTTT; CDR3 protein: CASSFASDSYEKLFF
V gene: TRBV28; D gene: .; J gene: TRBJ1-6; clone size: .; CDR3 DNA: TGTGCCAGCAGTTCGGGACACAAAAATTCACCCCTCCACTTT; CDR3 protein: CASSSGHKNSPLHF
V gene: TRBV28; D gene: .; J gene: TRBJ1-1; clone size: once; CDR3 DNA: TGTGCCAGCAGTCCAAGGAAGGCGGATGCTTTCTTT; CDR3 protein: CASSPRKADAFF
V gene: TRBV23-1; D gene: .; J gene: TRBJ1-5; clone size: .; CDR3 DNA: TGCGCCAGCAGCAGGGTTGTAAATCAGCCCCAGCATTTT; CDR3 protein: CASSRVVNQPQHF
V gene: TRBV20-1; D gene: .; J gene: TRBJ1-2; clone size: .; CDR3 DNA: TGCAGTGCTAGTAAAGGACAACTTAACTATGGCTACACCTTC; CDR3 protein: CSASKGQLNYGYTF
V gene: TRBV19; D gene: TRBD1; J gene: TRBJ2-1; clone size: .; CDR3 DNA: TGTGCCACCATGGGATGGACAGGGGCGGTCAATGAGCAGTTCTTC; CDR3 protein: CATMGWTGAVNEQFF